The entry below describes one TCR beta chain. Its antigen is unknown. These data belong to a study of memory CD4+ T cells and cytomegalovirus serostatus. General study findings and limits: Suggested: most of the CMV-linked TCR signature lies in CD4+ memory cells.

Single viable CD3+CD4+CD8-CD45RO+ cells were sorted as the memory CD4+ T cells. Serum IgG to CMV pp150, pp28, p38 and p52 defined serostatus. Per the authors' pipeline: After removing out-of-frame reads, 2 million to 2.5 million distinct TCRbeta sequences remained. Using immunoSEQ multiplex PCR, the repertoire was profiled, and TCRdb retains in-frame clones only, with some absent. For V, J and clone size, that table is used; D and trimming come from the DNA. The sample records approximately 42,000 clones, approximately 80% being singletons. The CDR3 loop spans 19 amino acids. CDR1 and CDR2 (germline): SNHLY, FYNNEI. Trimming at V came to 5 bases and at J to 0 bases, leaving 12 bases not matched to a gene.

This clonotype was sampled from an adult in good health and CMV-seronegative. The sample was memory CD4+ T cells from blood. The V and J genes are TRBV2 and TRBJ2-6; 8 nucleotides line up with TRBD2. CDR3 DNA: TGTGCCAGCAGTTTGACGGGCGGGAGGTCCGACTCTGGGGCCAACGTCCTGACTTTC. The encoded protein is CASSLTGGRSDSGANVLTF.